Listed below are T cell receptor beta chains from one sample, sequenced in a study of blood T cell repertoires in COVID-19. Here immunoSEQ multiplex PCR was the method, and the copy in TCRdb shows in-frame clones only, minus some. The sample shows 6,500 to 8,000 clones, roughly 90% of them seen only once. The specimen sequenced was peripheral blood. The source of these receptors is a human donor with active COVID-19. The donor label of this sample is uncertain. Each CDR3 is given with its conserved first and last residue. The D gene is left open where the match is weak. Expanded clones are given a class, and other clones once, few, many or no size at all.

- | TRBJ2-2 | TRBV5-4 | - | CASSPPSRGGSTAGELFF | TGTGCCAGCAGCCCGCCGAGCAGGGGAGGGTCTACCGCCGGGGAGCTGTTTTTT
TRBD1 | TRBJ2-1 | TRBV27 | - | CASSSYGTEYNEQFF | TGTGCCAGCAGTTCATATGGGACAGAGTACAATGAGCAGTTCTTC
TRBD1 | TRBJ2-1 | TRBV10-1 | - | CASSGTGTGVYNEQFF | TGCGCCAGCAGTGGTACCGGGACAGGGGTTTACAATGAGCAGTTCTTC
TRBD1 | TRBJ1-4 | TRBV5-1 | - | CASRADRGREKLFF | TGCGCCAGCAGAGCAGACAGGGGGCGGGAAAAACTGTTTTTT
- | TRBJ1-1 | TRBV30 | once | CAWSYSQTEAFF | TGTGCCTGGAGCTACAGTCAAACTGAAGCTTTCTTT
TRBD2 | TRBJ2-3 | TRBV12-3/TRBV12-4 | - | CASRLAGGDTQYF | TGTGCCAGCAGGCTAGCGGGGGGAGATACGCAGTATTTT
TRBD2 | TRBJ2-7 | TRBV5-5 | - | CASSLGGTIAYEQYF | TGTGCCAGCAGCTTGGGGGGGACTATCGCCTACGAGCAGTACTTC
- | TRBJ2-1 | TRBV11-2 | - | CASSLDPGTYYNEQFF | TGTGCCAGCAGCTTAGACCCCGGGACTTACTACAATGAGCAGTTCTTC
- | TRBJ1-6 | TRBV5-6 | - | CASSLVGARGGDSPLHF | TGTGCCAGCAGCTTGGTGGGGGCTCGGGGGGGTGATTCACCCCTCCACTTT
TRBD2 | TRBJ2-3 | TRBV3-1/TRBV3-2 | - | CASSHGLRGGTDTQYF | TGTGCCAGCAGTCATGGTTTACGGGGGGGCACAGATACGCAGTATTTT
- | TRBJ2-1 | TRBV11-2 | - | CASSLVAALSYNEQFF | TGTGCCAGCAGCTTAGTTGCGGCCCTCTCCTACAATGAGCAGTTCTTC
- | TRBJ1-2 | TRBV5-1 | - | CASTPVGDYGYTF | TGCGCCAGCACGCCCGTGGGCGACTATGGCTACACCTTC
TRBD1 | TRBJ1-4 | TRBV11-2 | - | CASSLGAPGGREKLFF | TGTGCCAGCAGCTTAGGGGCCCCAGGGGGTCGTGAAAAACTGTTTTTT